The rows below give T cell receptor beta chains drawn from one sample of a study of T cells in Graves' hyperthyroidism and ophthalmopathy. TCRdb re-derived calls from the multiplex PCR reads in MiXCR, one entry per CDR3 protein. The profile shows about 400,000 distinct CDR3 sequences, around 14% of them singletons. Sequenced: blood. These receptors all stem from a woman aged 30 to 39 with Graves' hyperthyroidism. Both conserved end residues are part of each CDR3. A D gene is named only where the DNA matches it firmly. Not all rows give a size; the values are once, few, many and, for expanded clones, a class.

J | D | length | V | size | CDR3 | DNA
TRBJ2-3 | . | 12 | TRBV20-1 | few | CSANPRPDTQYF | TGCAGTGCTAACCCCCGGCCGGATACGCAGTATTTT
TRBJ2-7 | . | 14 | TRBV6-5 | few | CASSYPWLRTEQYF | TGTGCCAGCAGTTACCCTTGGCTTCGCACCGAGCAGTACTTC
TRBJ2-1 | . | 16 | TRBV24-1 | many | CATSDLGTGSYNEQFF | .
TRBJ1-1 | . | 14 | TRBV2 | . | CASSYRGADTEAFF | TGTGCCAGCAGTTATAGGGGCGCGGACACTGAAGCTTTCTTT
TRBJ2-1 | TRBD2 | 14 | TRBV28 | . | CASSFGGGDNEQFF | TGTGCCAGCAGTTTCGGCGGGGGTGACAATGAGCAGTTCTTC
TRBJ2-1 | TRBD2 | 16 | TRBV11-2 | many | CASSLSRLAGDNEQFF | TGTGCCAGCAGCCTGAGCCGACTAGCGGGAGACAATGAGCAGTTCTTC
TRBJ2-3 | . | 17 | TRBV19 | few | CASSPGGGIGGTDTQYF | TGTGCCAGTAGTCCCGGAGGAGGGATTGGGGGCACAGATACGCAGTATTTT
TRBJ2-2 | TRBD2 | 16 | TRBV9 | . | CASSVVLAGGTGELFF | TGTGCCAGCAGCGTAGTTTTAGCGGGAGGGACCGGGGAGCTGTTTTTT
TRBJ2-3 | . | 13 | TRBV27 | many | CASNPPMTDTQYF | TGTGCCAGCAACCCTCCAATGACAGATACGCAGTATTTT
TRBJ2-1 | . | 13 | TRBV27 | many | CATESALRNEQFF | TGTGCCACCGAGTCGGCCCTTCGCAATGAGCAGTTCTTC
TRBJ1-1 | . | 17 | TRBV11-2 | . | CASSFLGGNKGFTEAFF | TGTGCCAGCAGCTTCTTAGGGGGTAACAAGGGGTTCACTGAAGCTTTCTTT
TRBJ2-5 | TRBD1 | 15 | TRBV24-1 | . | CATSDPGQILQTQYF | TGTGCCACCAGTGACCCGGGACAGATCCTACAGACCCAGTACTTC
TRBJ2-7 | . | 14 | TRBV28 | many | CASSKLVPRYEQYF | TGTGCCAGCAGTAAGTTGGTCCCGCGATACGAGCAGTACTTC
TRBJ1-1 | TRBD1 | 12 | TRBV19 | . | CASSIRQGRAFF | TGTGCCAGTAGTATCCGACAGGGTAGAGCTTTCTTT
TRBJ1-1 | . | 15 | TRBV20-1 | many | CSARELQGLNTEAFF | TGCAGTGCTAGAGAACTACAGGGATTGAACACTGAAGCTTTCTTT
TRBJ2-3 | TRBD2 | 17 | TRBV6-1 | few | CASSEFPTSGSTDTQYF | TGTGCCAGCAGTGAGTTCCCAACTAGCGGGAGCACAGATACGCAGTATTTT
TRBJ1-6 | . | 13 | TRBV2 | many | CASSEGGGSPLHF | TGTGCCAGCAGTGAGGGCGGAGGTTCACCCCTCCACTTT
TRBJ2-3 | TRBD2 | 16 | TRBV15 | few | CATSPTGLAGGGTQYF | TGTGCCACCAGCCCGACCGGACTAGCGGGAGGGGGTACGCAGTATTTT
TRBJ2-5 | . | 15 | TRBV12-3/TRBV12-4 | many | CASTRGGGIWETQYF | TGTGCCAGCACCCGAGGGGGAGGGATTTGGGAGACCCAGTACTTC
TRBJ2-5 | . | 12 | TRBV7-6 | . | CASSLATGTQYF | TGTGCCAGCAGCTTAGCAACGGGGACCCAGTACTTC
TRBJ1-5 | . | 14 | TRBV18 | few | CASSREGSNQPQHF | TGTGCCAGCTCCAGGGAGGGGAGCAATCAGCCCCAGCATTTT
TRBJ2-4 | . | 13 | TRBV3-1 | many | CASSQPGLNIQYF | TGTGCCAGCAGCCAACCAGGGTTAAACATTCAGTACTTC
TRBJ1-4 | TRBD1 | 18 | TRBV10-3 | many | CAISDSHKTGGTNEKLFF | TGTGCCATCAGTGACTCTCATAAAACAGGGGGAACTAATGAAAAACTGTTTTTT
TRBJ1-5 | TRBD1 | 17 | TRBV15 | few | CATSREIKTGGGQPQHF | TGTGCCACCAGCAGAGAGATTAAGACAGGGGGCGGTCAGCCCCAGCATTTT
TRBJ2-7 | . | 12 | TRBV28 | many | CASSLLAYEQYF | TGTGCCAGCAGTTTATTGGCCTACGAGCAGTACTTC
TRBJ2-1 | TRBD2 | 15 | TRBV2 | many | CASTTGTSVGNEQFF | TGTGCCAGCACCACCGGGACTAGCGTTGGCAATGAGCAGTTCTTC
TRBJ1-5 | . | 16 | TRBV28 | . | CASSWGGPYSNQPQHF | TGTGCCAGCAGTTGGGGCGGTCCTTATAGCAATCAGCCCCAGCATTTT
TRBJ2-7 | . | 11 | TRBV7-9 | few | CASAGHYEQYF | TGTGCCAGCGCGGGACACTACGAGCAGTACTTC
TRBJ2-2 | TRBD2 | 16 | TRBV20-1 | few | CSARESSGLYHRELFF | TGCAGTGCTAGGGAGTCTAGCGGCCTCTACCACCGGGAGCTGTTTTTT
TRBJ1-2 | . | 14 | TRBV12-5 | many | CASALEGEVYGYTF | TGTGCTAGTGCCCTAGAGGGGGAAGTCTATGGCTACACCTTC
TRBJ2-1 | TRBD1 | 12 | TRBV2 | . | CASRATGTGGFF | TGTGCCAGCAGGGCGACCGGGACAGGGGGGTTCTTC
TRBJ2-6 | . | 19 | TRBV7-9 | . | CASSSAVRRGSSGANVLTF | TGTGCCAGCAGCTCCGCTGTCCGCAGGGGCTCCTCTGGGGCCAACGTCCTGACTTTC
TRBJ2-7 | TRBD1 | 13 | TRBV6-1 | many | CASSTQGAYEQYF | TGTGCCAGCAGTACACAGGGGGCCTACGAGCAGTACTTC
TRBJ1-3 | . | 14 | TRBV15 | few | CATSPTPSGNTIYF | TGTGCCACCTCCCCGACTCCGTCTGGAAACACCATATATTTT
TRBJ1-5 | . | 13 | TRBV19 | . | CASRRGFDQPQHF | TGTGCCAGTAGGAGGGGATTTGATCAGCCCCAGCATTTT
TRBJ1-2 | . | 11 | TRBV2 | many | CASKGGDGYTF | TGTGCCAGCAAGGGCGGGGATGGCTACACCTTC
TRBJ2-7 | . | 14 | TRBV7-6 | . | CASSPTTASYEQYF | TGTGCCAGCAGCCCGACGACGGCTTCCTACGAGCAGTACTTC
TRBJ1-2 | TRBD1 | 14 | TRBV7-3 | few | CASSQLVGQAGYTF | TGTGCCAGCAGCCAATTAGTGGGACAGGCTGGCTACACCTTC
TRBJ2-3 | . | 14 | TRBV6-1 | many | CASSSGFSTDTQYF | TGTGCCAGCAGTTCGGGGTTTTCCACAGATACGCAGTATTTT
TRBJ1-2 | TRBD1 | 14 | TRBV10-2 | . | CASRETGGGFGYTF | TGCGCCAGCAGGGAGACAGGGGGCGGGTTTGGCTACACCTTC
TRBJ2-5 | . | 13 | TRBV3-1 | many | CASSAALVGTQYF | TGTGCCAGCAGTGCCGCCTTAGTGGGAACCCAGTACTTC
TRBJ2-3 | TRBD1 | 13 | TRBV28 | many | CASRGTGTDTQYF | TGTGCCAGCAGGGGGACAGGCACAGATACGCAGTATTTT
TRBJ2-7 | . | 11 | TRBV6-1 | few | CASRNGLGQYF | TGTGCCAGCAGAAATGGACTTGGGCAGTACTTC
TRBJ1-2 | . | 15 | TRBV5-5 | . | CASSLGADNSYGYTF | TGTGCCAGCAGCTTGGGGGCTGACAACTCCTATGGCTACACCTTC
TRBJ2-7 | TRBD2 | 14 | TRBV12-3/TRBV12-4 | many | CASSVSGRPSEQYF | TGTGCCAGCAGCGTTAGCGGGAGGCCTTCCGAGCAGTACTTC
TRBJ2-1 | TRBD2 | 16 | TRBV5-1 | . | CASSTTPGLSYNEQFF | TGCGCCAGCAGCACGACTCCGGGACTATCCTACAATGAGCAGTTCTTC
TRBJ2-7 | . | 15 | TRBV12-3/TRBV12-4 | many | CASSLAVGAFYEQYF | TGTGCCAGCAGTTTAGCTGTTGGAGCATTCTACGAGCAGTACTTC
TRBJ1-1 | . | 15 | TRBV7-9 | few | CASSHSPGGEPEAFF | TGTGCCAGCAGCCATTCGCCCGGGGGAGAGCCTGAAGCTTTCTTT
TRBJ2-1 | TRBD2 | 15 | TRBV6-1 | . | CASRKTSKSYNEQFF | TGTGCCAGCAGGAAGACTAGCAAATCCTACAATGAGCAGTTCTTC
TRBJ2-2 | . | 13 | TRBV20-1 | . | CSAKSSNTGELFF | TGCAGTGCTAAGAGTTCGAACACCGGGGAGCTGTTTTTT
TRBJ2-3 | TRBD2 | 16 | TRBV28 | many | CASSRQLAGGVDTQYF | TGTGCCAGCAGCCGACAACTAGCGGGAGGGGTAGATACGCAGTATTTT
TRBJ2-1 | . | 12 | TRBV7-9 | many | CASSTDALEQFF | TGTGCCAGCAGCACAGACGCTCTTGAGCAGTTCTTC